The entry below describes one T cell receptor beta chain. This specimen belongs to a study of blood T cell repertoires in COVID-19. Study information: T cells, B-cell-depleted T cells, or PBMCs supplied cDNA or gDNA.

Everyone who took part was 18 to 89 years old, and they came from about two dozen US areas. The authors' processing: How many nucleated cells were present was estimated from reference gene primer amplification. TCRdb's table, derived via immunoSEQ multiplex PCR, lists solely in-frame clones and lacks some. Clone size and the V and J calls come from that table; the DNA yielded D and trimming. The sample includes around 250,000 clones, about 87% seen only once; the top ten take 1.6%. CDR1 and CDR2 (germline): MGHRA, YSYEKL. Trimming removed 1 base from V and 0 bases from J, with 13 bases in between. CDR3 size: 16 residues.

Sequencing input: PBMCs or T cells enriched from blood (not recorded which). This TCR was sampled from a woman aged 50 to 65 who had recovered from COVID-19. This sequence joins TRBV4-1 and TRBJ2-7; D is uncertain. The CDR3 region has the DNA TGCGCCAGCAGCCAAGTCGCTGGAGTCCTCTCCTACGAGCAGTACTTC. Protein product: CASSQVAGVLSYEQYF.